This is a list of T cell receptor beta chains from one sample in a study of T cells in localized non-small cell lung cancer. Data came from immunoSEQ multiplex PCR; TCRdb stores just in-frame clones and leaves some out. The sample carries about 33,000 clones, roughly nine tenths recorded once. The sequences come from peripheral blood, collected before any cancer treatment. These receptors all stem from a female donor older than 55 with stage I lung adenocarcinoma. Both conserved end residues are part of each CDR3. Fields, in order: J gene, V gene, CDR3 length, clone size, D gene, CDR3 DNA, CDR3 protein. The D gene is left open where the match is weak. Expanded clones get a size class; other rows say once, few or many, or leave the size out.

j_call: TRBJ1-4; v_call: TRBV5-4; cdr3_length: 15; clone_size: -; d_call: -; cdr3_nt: TGTGCCAGCAGCTCTGCAGGGGAAACTAATGAAAAACTGTTTTTT; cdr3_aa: CASSSAGETNEKLFF
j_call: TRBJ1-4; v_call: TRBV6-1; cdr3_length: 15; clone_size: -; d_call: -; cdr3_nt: TGTGCCAGCAGTGAAGCCGGCCGGTTGGTAGGAAAACTGTTTTTT; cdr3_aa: CASSEAGRLVGKLFF
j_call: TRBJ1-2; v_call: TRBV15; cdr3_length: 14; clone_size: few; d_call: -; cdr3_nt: TGTGCCACCAGTCGAGGGAGCAGGCCCGTTGGCTACACCTTC; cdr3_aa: CATSRGSRPVGYTF
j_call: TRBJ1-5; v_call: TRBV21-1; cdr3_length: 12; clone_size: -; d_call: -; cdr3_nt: TGTGCCGGCAACAGCTACAATCAGCCCCAGCATTTT; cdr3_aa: CAGNSYNQPQHF
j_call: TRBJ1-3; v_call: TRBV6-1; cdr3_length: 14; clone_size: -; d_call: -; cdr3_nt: TGTGCCAGCAGTGAATTTTTCGCGGAAAACACCATATATTTT; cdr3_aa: CASSEFFAENTIYF
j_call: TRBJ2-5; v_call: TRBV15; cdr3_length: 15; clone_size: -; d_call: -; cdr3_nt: TGTGCCACCAGCCTCCGTCTAGGGGACCAAGAGACCCAGTACTTC; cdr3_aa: CATSLRLGDQETQYF
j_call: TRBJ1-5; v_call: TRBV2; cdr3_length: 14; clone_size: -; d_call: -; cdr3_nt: TGTGCCAGCAGCGCCATCGGTGGAGGCCAGCCCCAGCATTTT; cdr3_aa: CASSAIGGGQPQHF
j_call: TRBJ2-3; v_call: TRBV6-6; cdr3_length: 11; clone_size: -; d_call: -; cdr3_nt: TGTGCCAGCGGGGGGGCGGGTACGCAGTATTTT; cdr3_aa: CASGGAGTQYF
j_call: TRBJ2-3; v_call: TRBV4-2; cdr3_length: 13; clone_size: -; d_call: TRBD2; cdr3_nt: TGTGCCAGCAGCCTCGGGGAAGCGGGGGGCGAGTATTTT; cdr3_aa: CASSLGEAGGEYF
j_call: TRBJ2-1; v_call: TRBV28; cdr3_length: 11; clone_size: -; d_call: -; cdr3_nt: TGTGCCAGCTGGACCCGGGGTGAGCAGTTCTTC; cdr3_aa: CASWTRGEQFF
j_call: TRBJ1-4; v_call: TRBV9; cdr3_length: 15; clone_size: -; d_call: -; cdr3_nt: TGTGCCAGCAGCGTAGACCAGGGAGTAAGAGAAAAACTGTTTTTT; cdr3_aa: CASSVDQGVREKLFF
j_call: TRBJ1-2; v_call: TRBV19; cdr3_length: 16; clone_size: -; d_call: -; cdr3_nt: TGTGCCAGTAGTCCCCAGGCCGTGTGGGGGGTAAATGGCTACACCTTC; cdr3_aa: CASSPQAVWGVNGYTF
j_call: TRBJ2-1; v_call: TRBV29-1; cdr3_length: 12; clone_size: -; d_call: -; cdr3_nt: TGCAGCGTTGAATCTCTCTACAATGAGCAGTTCTTC; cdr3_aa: CSVESLYNEQFF
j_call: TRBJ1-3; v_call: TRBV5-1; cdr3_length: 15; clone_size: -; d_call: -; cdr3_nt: TGCGCCAGCAGCCCATGGGACGGCTCTGGAAACACCATATATTTT; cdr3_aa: CASSPWDGSGNTIYF
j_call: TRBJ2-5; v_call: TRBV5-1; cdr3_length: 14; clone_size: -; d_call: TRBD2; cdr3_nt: TGCGCCAGCAGCAAGGGACTAGACCAAGAGACCCAGTACTTC; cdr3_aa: CASSKGLDQETQYF
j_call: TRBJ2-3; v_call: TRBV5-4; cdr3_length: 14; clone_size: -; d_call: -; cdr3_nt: TGTGCCAGCAGCTTGATGGCGAGCACAGATACGCAGTATTTT; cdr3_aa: CASSLMASTDTQYF
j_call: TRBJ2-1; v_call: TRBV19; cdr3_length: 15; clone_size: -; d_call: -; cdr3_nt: TGTGCCAGTACCGGCCGTAGCGGACCTAACAATGAGCAGTTCTTC; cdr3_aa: CASTGRSGPNNEQFF
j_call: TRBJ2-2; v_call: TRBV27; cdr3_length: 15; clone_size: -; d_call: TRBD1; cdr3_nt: TGTGCCAGCAGTTGGGACAGGGAGGACACCGGGGAGCTGTTTTTT; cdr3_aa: CASSWDREDTGELFF
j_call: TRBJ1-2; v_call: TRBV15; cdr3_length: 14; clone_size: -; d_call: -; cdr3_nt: TGTGCCACCAGCAGAGATCTATTGGGAGATGGCTACACCTTC; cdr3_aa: CATSRDLLGDGYTF
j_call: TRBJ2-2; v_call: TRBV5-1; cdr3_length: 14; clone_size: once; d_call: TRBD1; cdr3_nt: TGCGCCAGCAGGGACAGGGCGAACACCGGGGAGCTGTTTTTT; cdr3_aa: CASRDRANTGELFF
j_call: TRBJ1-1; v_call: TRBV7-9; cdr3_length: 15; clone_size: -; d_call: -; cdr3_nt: TGTGCCAGCAGTTCTCCTCAGGGAAGTCGGACTGAAGCTTTCTTT; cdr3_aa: CASSSPQGSRTEAFF
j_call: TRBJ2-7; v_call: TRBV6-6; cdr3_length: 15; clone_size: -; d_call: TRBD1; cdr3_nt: TGTGCCAGCAGTTATGGACAGGGGGCTACCAACGAGCAGTACTTC; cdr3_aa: CASSYGQGATNEQYF
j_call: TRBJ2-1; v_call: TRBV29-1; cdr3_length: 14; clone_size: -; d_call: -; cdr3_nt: TGCAGCGTTGACCTGGCGGGGGCATCGGATGAGCAGTTCTTC; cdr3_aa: CSVDLAGASDEQFF
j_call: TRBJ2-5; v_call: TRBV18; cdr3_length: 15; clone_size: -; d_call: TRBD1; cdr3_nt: TGTGCCAGCTCACCCCCGGGACAGGGGCTTCAGACCCAGTACTTC; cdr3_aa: CASSPPGQGLQTQYF
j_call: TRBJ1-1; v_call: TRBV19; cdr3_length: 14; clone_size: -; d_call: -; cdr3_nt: TGTGCCAGTAGTATTTCCGGGGTTAACACTGAAGCTTTCTTT; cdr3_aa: CASSISGVNTEAFF
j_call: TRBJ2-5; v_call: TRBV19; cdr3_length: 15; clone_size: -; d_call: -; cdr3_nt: TGTGCCAGTAGTGGATGGGGACTGATACAAGAGACCCAGTACTTC; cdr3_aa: CASSGWGLIQETQYF
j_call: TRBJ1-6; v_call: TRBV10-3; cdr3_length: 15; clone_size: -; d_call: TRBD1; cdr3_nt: TGTGCCATCAGGGACAGGGAATTCAATAATTCACCCCTCCACTTT; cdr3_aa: CAIRDREFNNSPLHF
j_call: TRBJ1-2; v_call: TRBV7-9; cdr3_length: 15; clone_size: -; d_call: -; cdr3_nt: TGTGCCAGCAGCCCTGCCCTGAAGTCGTCCTATGGCTACACCTTC; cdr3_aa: CASSPALKSSYGYTF
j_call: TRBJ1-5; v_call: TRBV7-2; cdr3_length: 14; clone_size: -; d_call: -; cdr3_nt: TGTGCCAGCAGCTTAAACAAGGGGAATCAGCCCCAGCATTTT; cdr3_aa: CASSLNKGNQPQHF
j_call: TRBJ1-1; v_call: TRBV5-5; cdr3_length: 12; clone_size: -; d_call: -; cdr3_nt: TGTGCCAGCAGCCCTCAGCACACTGAAGCTTTCTTT; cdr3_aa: CASSPQHTEAFF
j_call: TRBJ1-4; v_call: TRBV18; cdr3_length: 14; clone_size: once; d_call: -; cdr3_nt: TGTGCCAGCTCACCGACAGAACAAAATGAAAAACTGTTTTTT; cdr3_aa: CASSPTEQNEKLFF
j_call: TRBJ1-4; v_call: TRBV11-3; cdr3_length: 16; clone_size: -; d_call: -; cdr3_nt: TGTGCCAGCAGCACTCCTCTCGGGGGCTCTAATGAAAAACTGTTTTTT; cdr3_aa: CASSTPLGGSNEKLFF
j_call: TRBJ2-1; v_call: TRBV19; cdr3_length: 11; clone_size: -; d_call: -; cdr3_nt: TGTGCCAGTAGTAGCCGCAATGAGCAGTTCTTC; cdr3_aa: CASSSRNEQFF
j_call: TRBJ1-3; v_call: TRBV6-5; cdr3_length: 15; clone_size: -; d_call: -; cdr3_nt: TGTGCCAGCAGTTACAAGTGGGAGACGGGAAACACCATATATTTT; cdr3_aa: CASSYKWETGNTIYF
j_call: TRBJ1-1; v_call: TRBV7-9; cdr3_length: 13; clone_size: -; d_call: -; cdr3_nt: TGTGCCAGCAGCTTAGCGTTTTTGGAGGGGGCTTTCTTT; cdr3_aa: CASSLAFLEGAFF
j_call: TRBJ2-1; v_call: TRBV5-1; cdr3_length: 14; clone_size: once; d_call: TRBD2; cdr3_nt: TGCGCCAGCAGCTTGGCCTTGGGAGGGAATGAGCAGTTCTTC; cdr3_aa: CASSLALGGNEQFF
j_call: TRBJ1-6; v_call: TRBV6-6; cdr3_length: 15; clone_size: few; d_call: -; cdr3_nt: TGTGCCAGCAGGATCCCCGAACTCGATAATTCACCCCTCCACTTT; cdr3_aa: CASRIPELDNSPLHF
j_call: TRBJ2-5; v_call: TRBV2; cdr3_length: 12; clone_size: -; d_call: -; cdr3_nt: TGTGCCAGCCGGGGGCTAACCGAGACCCAGTACTTC; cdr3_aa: CASRGLTETQYF
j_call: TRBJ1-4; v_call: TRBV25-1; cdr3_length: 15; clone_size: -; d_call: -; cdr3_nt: TGTGCCAGCGCCGAAGGGGGGGGAACTAATGAAAAACTGTTTTTT; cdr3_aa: CASAEGGGTNEKLFF
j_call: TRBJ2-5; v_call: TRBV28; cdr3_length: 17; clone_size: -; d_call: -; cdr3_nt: TGTGCCAGCACCCATCCCCCCAGGACGGCTTCTCAAGAGACCCAGTACTTC; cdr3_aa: CASTHPPRTASQETQYF
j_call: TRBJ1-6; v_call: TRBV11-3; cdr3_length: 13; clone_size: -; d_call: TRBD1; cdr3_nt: TGTGCCAGCAGCTCGACAGGGGATTCACCCCTCCACTTT; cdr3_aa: CASSSTGDSPLHF
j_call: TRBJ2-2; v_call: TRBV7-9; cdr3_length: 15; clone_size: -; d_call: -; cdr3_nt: TGTGCCAGCGAGGTAGGGGGTCTAGTCCCCGGGGAGCTGTTTTTT; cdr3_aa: CASEVGGLVPGELFF